A single sample gave rise to the 24 T cell receptor beta chains below, sequenced in a study of shared clonotypes between healthy human individuals. TCRdb's table, derived via immunoSEQ multiplex PCR, lists solely in-frame clones and lacks some. Of about 2.4 million clones in the sample, 90% to 95% were seen once. Input material: naive CD4+ T cells from PBMCs. As to subset: CD45RA+ positively selected. The receptors shown here come from a man younger than 30 in good health. Some clones in this sample may be carry-over from other donors' samples.

As to this clone: Other DNA variants within this sample encode the same CDR3. The rearrangement links TRBV7-3 to TRBJ2-1; the D gene is possibly TRBD2 (5 bases). CDR1 and CDR2 (germline): SGHTA, FQGTGA. V gave up 5 bases and J gave up 0 bases, with 11 bases separating them. There are 15 residues in the CDR3. The DNA of the CDR3 is TGTGCCAGCAGCCAGGACTCTAGCTCCTACAATGAGCAGTTCTTC. This encodes CASSQDSSSYNEQFF.

This chain uses TRBV10-3 with TRBJ2-7; TRBD1 matches at 7 bases. This CDR3 is built from 14 residues. The germline V gene has CDR1 ENHRY and CDR2 SYGVKD. Germline trimming cut 6 bases from V and 0 bases from J; bases unmatched to any gene: 5. CDR3 bases: TGTGCCATCAGCTTGACAGGGAGCTCCTACGAGCAGTACTTC. Its translation: CAISLTGSSYEQYF.

This chain links TRBV7-2 with TRBJ2-2, with 14 bases matching TRBD2. V was pared by 6 bases and J by 7 bases, with 4 bases of the junction left unmatched. CDR1 and CDR2 from the germline V gene are SGHTA and FQGNSA. The CDR3 loop spans 15 amino acids. CDR3 bases: TGTGCCAGCAGAGGGACTAGCGGGAGTGGCGGGGAGCTGTTTTTT. It yields the protein CASRGTSGSGGELFF.

The V call is TRBV5-8, the J call TRBJ2-1; 10 bases fit TRBD2. V dropped 1 base and J dropped 1; count of bases not matched to a gene: 11. The CDR3 contains 19 residues. Looked up from germline, CDR1 is SGHTS and CDR2 is YDEGEE. CDR3 nucleotide sequence: TGTGCCAGCAGCTTGTCTCTGTTTAGCGGGAGGACTTCCTACAATGAGCAGTTCTTC. As protein: CASSLSLFSGRTSYNEQFF. Full variable domain (outside the CDR3, taken from reference TRBV5-8 and TRBJ2-1): EAGVTQSPTHLIKTRGQQATLRCSPISGHTSVYWYQQALGLGLQFLLWYDEGEERNRGNFPPRFSGRQFPNYSSELNVNALELEDSALYLCASSLSLFSGRTSYNEQFFGPGTRLTVL.

The V gene is TRBV2, the J gene TRBJ2-6; 7 bases are shared with TRBD2. Germline values: CDR1 SNHLY, CDR2 FYNNEI. There are 14 residues in the CDR3. V trimming: 6 bases; J trimming: 2 bases; junction bases outside the gene matches: 1. As DNA, the CDR3 is TGTGCCAGCAGAGGACTAGCTGGGGCCAACGTCCTGACTTTC. Protein product: CASRGLAGANVLTF.

This chain joins TRBV28 and TRBJ1-3; D gene ambiguous. In germline, CDR1 is MDHEN, CDR2 SYDVKM. V was shortened by 3 bases and J by 0 bases, with 9 bases between the two germline ends. The CDR3 extends over 15 amino acids. The CDR3 reads CASSFWLSSGNTIYF. The DNA for the CDR3 is TGTGCCAGCAGTTTCTGGCTGAGCTCTGGAAACACCATATATTTT.

The chain joins TRBV11-2 to TRBJ2-7, with D perhaps assigned TRBD1 or TRBD2 (5 bases each). In germline, CDR1 is SGHAT, CDR2 FQNNGV. The CDR3 sequence is 14 residues long. Trimming removed 5 bases from V and 2 bases from J, with 13 bases in between. CDR3 region: CASSLGPPTYEQYF. The CDR3 DNA follows: TGTGCCAGCAGCCTGGGACCACCCACCTACGAGCAGTACTTC.

This clone was detected only a few times. This chain uses TRBV2 with TRBJ1-4; the D is unclear. The CDR3 spans 13 residues. V was clipped by 5 bases and J by 4 bases, with 8 bases between them. Looked up from germline, CDR1 is SNHLY and CDR2 is FYNNEI. CDR3 in DNA: TGTGCCAGCAGTTCTCGCGGTAATGAAAAACTGTTTTTT. It yields the protein CASSSRGNEKLFF.

The V gene is TRBV28, the J gene TRBJ1-5; D might be TRBD1 (5 bases). The germline V and J ends were trimmed by 3 bases and 4 bases, with 10 bases remaining between them. The CDR3 is 14 amino acids. Germline CDR1 and CDR2: MDHEN and SYDVKM. CDR3 DNA: TGTGCCAGCAGTTTGTGGGGGAGGAATCAGCCCCAGCATTTT. It specifies CASSLWGRNQPQHF.

The CDR3 is CASTSGANTGELFF. The CDR3 nucleotides are TGCGCCAGCACTAGCGGGGCGAACACCGGGGAGCTGTTTTTT. The chain carries TRBV5-1 and TRBJ2-2; TRBD2 matches at 9 bases. Germline CDR1 reads SGHRS; CDR2 reads YFSETQ. CDR3 length: 14 residues. The junction had 0 bases not matched to a gene; V was cut back by 6 bases and J by 0 bases. Supplemented by reference TRBV5-1 and TRBJ2-2, the full variable domain reads KAGVTQTPRYLIKTRGQQVTLSCSPISGHRSVSWYQQTPGQGLQFLFEYFSETQRNKGNFPGRFSGRQFSNSRSEMNVSTLELGDSALYLCASTSGANTGELFFGEGSRLTVL.

V gene TRBV19 combines with J gene TRBJ2-5; 10 bases line up with TRBD1. This CDR3 contains 14 residues. Germline V gene lookup returns CDR1 LNHDA and CDR2 SQIVND (reference sequence). Trimming took 4 bases from V and 5 from J; bases not matched to a gene: 4. The CDR3 here is CASSRDRGVETQYF. The CDR3 coding sequence is TGTGCCAGTAGTAGGGACAGGGGAGTGGAGACCCAGTACTTC. The variable domain in full, completed from reference TRBV19 and TRBJ2-5, reads DGGITQSPKYLFRKEGQNVTLSCEQNLNHDAMYWYRQDPGQGLRLIYYSQIVNDFQKGDIAEGYSVSREKKESFPLTVTSAQKNPTAFYLCASSRDRGVETQYFGPGTRLLVL.

The J gene is TRBJ1-2, the V gene TRBV30; D possibly corresponds to TRBD1 (6 bases). The length of the CDR3 is 15 residues. Germline V CDR1 and CDR2: GTSNPN, SVGIG (reference sequence). The V gene lost 2 bases and the J gene lost 2 bases, with 15 bases spanning the gap. In DNA, the CDR3 is TGTGCCTGGAGTATCGGGGGGGGCTCAAACTATGGCTACACCTTC. It specifies CAWSIGGGSNYGYTF.

This clone was seen just once. The sample contains more than one DNA sequence encoding this CDR3. CDR3 protein: CAWRLAGGTDTQYF. In nucleotides, the CDR3 is TGTGCCTGGAGACTAGCGGGAGGGACGGATACGCAGTATTTT. The chain combines TRBV30 with TRBJ2-3, with 13 nucleotides matching TRBD2. Germline assignment: CDR1 GTSNPN and CDR2 SVGIG (reference sequence). The CDR3 covers 14 residues. Losses at the gene ends were 3 bases for V and 6 bases for J; bases not matched to a gene: 3.

The V call is TRBV18, the J call TRBJ1-1, with 8 bases fitting TRBD1. V shed 4 bases and J 1 base; nucleotides not matched to a gene: 8. CDR1 is KGHSH and CDR2 is LQKENI in the germline V gene. The CDR3 loop spans 16 amino acids. CDR3 nucleotide sequence: TGTGCCAGCTCACTCATCCCAGGACAGGGGAACACTGAAGCTTTCTTT. Translating it yields CASSLIPGQGNTEAFF.

The chain combines TRBV6-5 with TRBJ1-1; 9 bases match TRBD1. This CDR3 contains 15 residues. Germline V gene lookup returns CDR1 MNHEY and CDR2 SVGAGI. V shed 0 bases and J 9 bases; nucleotides not matched to a gene: 8. The CDR3 DNA reads TGTGCCAGCAGTTACTCTACCGGGACAGGGCGGAAAGCTTTCTTT. Translating gives CASSYSTGTGRKAFF.

The CDR3 DNA reads as TGTGCCAGCAGTTTCCCCCGGACAGCTGGAAACACCATATATTTT. This translates into CASSFPRTAGNTIYF. V usage is TRBV28 and J usage is TRBJ1-3; tentatively, D is TRBD1 (6 bases). CDR1 MDHEN and CDR2 SYDVKM come from the germline V gene. Trimming removed 3 bases at V and 2 bases at J, with 11 bases between. The CDR3 extends over 15 amino acids.

This rearrangement joins TRBV5-6 to TRBJ1-5, with D perhaps TRBD1 (6 bases). CDR3 length: 15 residues. V was shortened by 4 bases and J by 8 bases, with 19 bases between the two germline ends. Per the germline V gene, CDR1 is SGHDT and CDR2 is YYEEEE. The CDR3 is CASSPSQGRLEPQHF. CDR3 in DNA: TGTGCCAGCAGCCCAAGTCAGGGGAGGTTGGAGCCCCAGCATTTT.

The rearrangement joins TRBV25-1 to TRBJ1-3, with TRBD1 as a possible D gene (6 bases). V gave up 6 bases and J gave up 1 base, with 16 bases separating them. Looked up from germline, CDR1 is MGHDK and CDR2 is SYGVNS. The CDR3 contains 16 residues. CDR3 in amino acids: CASSPLTGRSGNTIYF. In DNA, the CDR3 is TGTGCCAGCAGCCCCCTGACAGGTCGGTCTGGAAACACCATATATTTT.

J is TRBJ2-6 and V is TRBV9; D may correspond to TRBD1 or TRBD2 (5 bases each). V lost 3 bases, J lost 1 base, and 14 bases lay in between. The CDR3 spans 17 residues. Germline V CDR1 and CDR2: SGDLS, YYNGEE. CDR3 bases: TGTGCCAGCAGCGAGACGGGGCGTCGGTCTGGGGCCAACGTCCTGACTTTC. Protein product: CASSETGRRSGANVLTF.

Worth noting for this clone: The identical CDR3 is also encoded by other nucleotide sequences in the sample. This chain joins TRBV5-4 and TRBJ2-7; D remains ambiguous. The V end was cut by 1 base, the J end by 1 base, with 12 bases between. CDR3 length: 15 residues. CDR1 is SGHNT, CDR2 YYREEE, per germline (reference sequence). CDR3 sequence: CASSLPGLGSYEQYF. CDR3 in DNA: TGTGCCAGCAGCTTGCCGGGTTTGGGGTCCTACGAGCAGTACTTC.

The chain uses TRBV9 and TRBJ1-4, with 8 bases identical to TRBD1. The J segment lost 6 bases and the V segment lost 3 bases, leaving 7 bases of the junction unmatched. The CDR3 has 15 amino acids. CDR1 and CDR2 from the germline V gene are SGDLS and YYNGEE. The CDR3 DNA is TGTGCCAGCAGCGAGCAGGGGGCTGGGGATGAAAAACTGTTTTTT. Its translation is CASSEQGAGDEKLFF.

The chain links TRBV9 to TRBJ2-7; D gene unclear. Trimming removed 0 bases from V and 0 bases from J, with 13 bases in between. Germline CDR1 and CDR2: SGDLS and YYNGEE. The CDR3 totals 16 residues. DNA of the CDR3: TGTGCCAGCAGCGTAGGGGATAGCAGGAGCTCCTACGAGCAGTACTTC. The encoded protein is CASSVGDSRSSYEQYF.

The CDR3 is CASSSGGRNEQFF. CDR3 nucleotide sequence: TGTGCCAGCAGTTCAGGTGGGAGGAATGAGCAGTTCTTC. The rearrangement uses TRBV9 and TRBJ2-1; D might be TRBD2 (6 bases). Trimming removed 5 bases at V and 7 bases at J, with 13 bases between. CDR1 and CDR2 (germline): SGDLS, YYNGEE. There are 13 residues in the CDR3.

J is TRBJ2-5 and V is TRBV6-5, with 9 nucleotides matching TRBD2. The J call is doubtful: the DNA matches TRBJ2-7 better. This CDR3 comprises 15 residues. Germline V CDR1 and CDR2: MNHEY, SVGAGI. The CDR3 here is CASSLRPSGTYEQYF. In nucleotides, the CDR3 is TGTGCCAGCAGCTTACGCCCTAGCGGGACCTACGAGCAGTACTTC.